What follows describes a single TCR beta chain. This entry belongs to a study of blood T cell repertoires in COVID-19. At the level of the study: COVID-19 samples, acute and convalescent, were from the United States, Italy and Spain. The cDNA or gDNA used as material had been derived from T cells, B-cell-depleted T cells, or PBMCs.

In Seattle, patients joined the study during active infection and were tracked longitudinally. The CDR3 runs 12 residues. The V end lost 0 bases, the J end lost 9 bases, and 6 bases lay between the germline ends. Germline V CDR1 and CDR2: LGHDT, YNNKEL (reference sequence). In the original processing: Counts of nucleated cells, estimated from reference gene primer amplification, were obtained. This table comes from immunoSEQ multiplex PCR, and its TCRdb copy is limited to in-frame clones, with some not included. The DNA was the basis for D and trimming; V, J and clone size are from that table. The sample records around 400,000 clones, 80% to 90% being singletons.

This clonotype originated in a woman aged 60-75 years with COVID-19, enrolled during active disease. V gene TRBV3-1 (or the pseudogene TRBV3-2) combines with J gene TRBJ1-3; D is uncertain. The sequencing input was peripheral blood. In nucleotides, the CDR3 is TGTGCCAGCAGCCAAGATTGGAGCACCATATATTTT. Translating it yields CASSQDWSTIYF.